These 18 T cell receptor beta chains originate from one sample sequenced in a study of T cell responses to AZD1222 COVID-19 vaccine. Sequencing was performed with immunoSEQ multiplex PCR; in TCRdb, only in-frame clones are kept and a portion is missing. This sample has 90,000 to 120,000 clones, with roughly 84% found just once. The sequences come from peripheral blood, collected on day 0 of AZD1222 vaccination. These receptors were taken from an adult in good health.

J is TRBJ2-5 and V is TRBV10-1; possibly TRBD1 for D (5 bases). Germline values: CDR1 WNHNN, CDR2 SYGVQD (reference sequence). The ends were cut back, 6 bases at V and 2 bases at J, with 10 bases in the middle. This CDR3 contains 13 residues. The CDR3 reads CASSFAGQETQYF. As DNA, the CDR3 is TGCGCCAGCAGCTTTGCAGGGCAAGAGACCCAGTACTTC.

The chain links TRBV5-1 to TRBJ1-1; 9 bases line up with TRBD1. In germline, CDR1 is SGHRS, CDR2 YFSETQ. This CDR3 has 16 amino acids. V lost 0 bases to trimming and J lost 4 bases; unmatched junction nucleotides: 7. Here the CDR3 reads CASSLAPGQGRTEAFF. The DNA of the CDR3 is TGCGCCAGCAGCTTGGCCCCGGGACAGGGTCGCACTGAAGCTTTCTTT.

The chain is built from TRBV10-3 and TRBJ2-3, with 7 bases fitting TRBD2. Germline V gene sequence: CDR1 ENHRY, CDR2 SYGVKD. The CDR3 runs to 16 residues. The V and J ends lost 0 bases and 2 bases, in that order; junction bases with no gene match: 5. The CDR3 protein is CAISESTSGATDTQYF. DNA for the CDR3: TGTGCCATCAGTGAGTCGACGAGCGGGGCCACAGATACGCAGTATTTT.

This chain joins TRBV5-1 and TRBJ2-5; TRBD2 matches at 10 bases. Germline V CDR1 and CDR2: SGHRS, YFSETQ. V shed 2 bases, J shed 5 bases, and the junction held 9 bases outside the gene matches. This CDR3 is 16 amino acids long. The CDR3 reads CASSFASGGAGETQYF. CDR3 sequence (DNA): TGCGCCAGCAGCTTTGCCAGCGGGGGGGCCGGTGAGACCCAGTACTTC.

The chain joins TRBV9 to TRBJ2-1, with D perhaps TRBD1 or TRBD2 (5 bases each). Trimming removed 0 bases at V and 4 bases at J, with 11 bases between. The CDR3 runs 15 residues. From germline, CDR1 is SGDLS and CDR2 YYNGEE. This CDR3 reads CASSVAGTYYNEQFF. The DNA of the CDR3 is TGTGCCAGCAGCGTAGCAGGGACCTATTACAATGAGCAGTTCTTC.

CDR3 sequence: CASSQEARPDRTEAFF. Here the CDR3 DNA reads TGTGCCAGCAGCCAAGAAGCCCGCCCTGATCGCACTGAAGCTTTCTTT. The J gene is TRBJ1-1, the V gene TRBV3-1 (or the pseudogene TRBV3-2); D unclear. The germline gives CDR1 LGHDT, CDR2 YNNKEL (reference sequence). V was cut by 0 bases and J by 4 bases, with 15 bases left in between. CDR3 length: 16 amino acids.

This clone was seen a few times. V and J are TRBV6-2 or TRBV6-3 and TRBJ1-5; D may be TRBD1 (5 bases). V was pared by 4 bases and J by 5 bases, with 12 bases between. The CDR3 extends over 14 amino acids. Per germline, CDR1 MNHEY and CDR2 SVGEGT. The CDR3 nucleotides are TGTGCCAGCAGTTCCCGCAGGGCGGATCAGCCCCAGCATTTT. Its translation is CASSSRRADQPQHF.

This clone was detected a few times. The chain couples TRBV5-4 to TRBJ2-2; no firm D call. The CDR3 loop spans 15 amino acids. The V gene's germline CDR1 is SGHNT and CDR2 YYREEE (reference sequence). V was shortened by 4 bases and J by 3 bases, with 13 bases between the two germline ends. The CDR3 is CASSRERTDTGELFF. DNA for the CDR3: TGTGCCAGCAGCCGCGAACGGACCGACACCGGGGAGCTGTTTTTT.

J is TRBJ2-7 and V is TRBV25-1; D perhaps matches TRBD2 (5 bases). Germline CDR1 reads MGHDK; CDR2 reads SYGVNS. The CDR3 has 15 residues. V shed 5 bases and J shed 2 bases, with 16 bases lying between them. The CDR3 DNA reads TGTGCCAGCAGTTTGGACGGCGGGTCCACCTACGAGCAGTACTTC. Its protein is CASSLDGGSTYEQYF.

The rearrangement uses TRBV28 and TRBJ1-2; 9 positions agree with TRBD1. The CDR3 extends over 15 amino acids. Trimming removed 5 bases from V and 7 bases from J; junction bases left unmatched: 11. Germline V gene data show CDR1 as MDHEN and CDR2 as SYDVKM. CDR3 sequence: CASSINRGRKGGYTF. DNA of the CDR3: TGTGCCAGCAGTATCAACAGGGGGCGCAAAGGTGGCTACACCTTC.

V usage is TRBV6-5 and J usage is TRBJ1-1; maybe TRBD1 (5 bases). The V and J ends lost 4 bases and 6 bases respectively, with 9 bases between them. This CDR3 has 12 amino acids. Looked up from germline, CDR1 is MNHEY and CDR2 is SVGAGI. Written as DNA, the CDR3 is TGTGCCAGCAGTTCAACGACAGCTGAAGCTTTCTTT. As protein: CASSSTTAEAFF.

This rearrangement joins TRBV15 to TRBJ2-1; D possibly corresponds to TRBD2 (6 bases). Trimming took 6 bases from V and 2 from J, leaving 11 bases between them. Germline V gives CDR1 LNHNV, CDR2 YYDKDF (reference sequence). CDR3 length equals 14 residues. The CDR3 DNA is TGTGCCACCAGAGGCGGGGAACCCTACAATGAGCAGTTCTTC. This encodes CATRGGEPYNEQFF. Drawing the rest from reference TRBV15 and TRBJ2-1, the complete variable domain is DAMVIQNPRYQVTQFGKPVTLSCSQTLNHNVMYWYQQKSSQAPKLLFHYYDKDFNNEADTPDNFQSRRPNTSFCFLDIRSPGLGDTAMYLCATRGGEPYNEQFFGPGTRLTVL.

V gene TRBV18 combines with J gene TRBJ2-1, with D possibly matching TRBD2 (6 bases). This CDR3 has 19 residues. Germline loops: CDR1 KGHSH, CDR2 LQKENI. Trimming stripped 0 bases from V and 4 bases from J, with 22 bases between. CDR3 amino acids: CASSPPVGGGGTPYNEQFF. The CDR3 bases are TGTGCCAGCTCACCACCGGTTGGTGGTGGGGGGACCCCGTACAATGAGCAGTTCTTC.

V gene TRBV7-3 combines with J gene TRBJ1-2; D unresolved. The V gene lost 5 bases and the J gene lost 0 bases, with 7 bases spanning the gap. Germline CDR1 and CDR2: SGHTA and FQGTGA. This CDR3 has 13 amino acids. The CDR3 region has the DNA TGTGCCAGCAGCCCCGGGACTAACTATGGCTACACCTTC. This translates into CASSPGTNYGYTF.

The gene calls are TRBV6-5 and TRBJ1-5; no clear D. Looked up from germline, CDR1 is MNHEY and CDR2 is SVGAGI. The CDR3 has 14 residues. With 6 bases removed from V and 0 bases from J, the gap between germline ends came to 9 bases. Written as DNA, the CDR3 is TGTGCCAGCAGCACTCAGTATAGCAATCAGCCCCAGCATTTT. Translating it yields CASSTQYSNQPQHF.

The chain uses TRBV10-1 and TRBJ2-7; 10 nucleotides align to TRBD1. After removal of 4 bases from V and 6 bases from J, the junction contained 6 bases not matched to a gene. CDR1 and CDR2 (germline): WNHNN, SYGVQD (reference sequence). The length of the CDR3 is 14 residues. CDR3 protein: CASSAGGQGLEQYF. CDR3 DNA: TGCGCCAGCAGTGCAGGGGGACAGGGGCTCGAGCAGTACTTC.

The V gene is TRBV5-4, the J gene TRBJ2-2; 9 positions agree with TRBD1. The CDR3 consists of 15 residues. V trimming: 2 bases; J trimming: 7 bases; junction bases outside the gene matches: 6. The germline CDR1 and CDR2 sequences are SGHNT and YYREEE (reference sequence). The CDR3 DNA reads TGTGCCAGCAGCTTAAGGGACAGGGAGGACGGGGAGCTGTTTTTT. Its protein is CASSLRDREDGELFF.

This CDR3 is CASSRTGSYEQYF. The CDR3 nucleotides are TGTGCCAGTAGTCGGACAGGCTCCTACGAGCAGTACTTC. This chain joins TRBV19 and TRBJ2-7, with 7 bases aligning to TRBD1. Germline-derived CDR1 and CDR2 are LNHDA and SQIVND (reference sequence). V gave up 5 bases and J gave up 0 bases; unmatched junction bases: 1. The CDR3 spans 13 residues.